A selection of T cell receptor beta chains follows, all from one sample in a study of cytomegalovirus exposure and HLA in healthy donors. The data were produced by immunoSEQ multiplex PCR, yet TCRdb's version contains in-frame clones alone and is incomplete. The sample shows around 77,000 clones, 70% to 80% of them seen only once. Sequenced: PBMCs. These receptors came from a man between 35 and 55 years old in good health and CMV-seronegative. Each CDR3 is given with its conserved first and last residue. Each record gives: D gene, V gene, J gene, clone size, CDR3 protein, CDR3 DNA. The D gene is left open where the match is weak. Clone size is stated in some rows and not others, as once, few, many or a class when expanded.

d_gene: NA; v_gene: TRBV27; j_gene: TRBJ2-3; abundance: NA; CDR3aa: CATKTGSSTDTQYF; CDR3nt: TGTGCCACCAAGACAGGCTCAAGCACAGATACGCAGTATTTT
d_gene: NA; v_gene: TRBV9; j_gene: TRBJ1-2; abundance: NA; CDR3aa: CASSLRTAGYGYTF; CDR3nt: TGTGCCAGCAGCCTCCGGACAGCCGGCTATGGCTACACCTTC
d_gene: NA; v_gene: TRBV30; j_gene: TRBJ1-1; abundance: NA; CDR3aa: CAWSVQMNTEAFF; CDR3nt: TGTGCCTGGAGTGTACAGATGAACACTGAAGCTTTCTTT
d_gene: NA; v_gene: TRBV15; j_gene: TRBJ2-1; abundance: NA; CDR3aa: CATSRDRGTSSYNEQFF; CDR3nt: TGTGCCACCAGCAGAGATCGAGGGACAAGCTCCTACAATGAGCAGTTCTTC
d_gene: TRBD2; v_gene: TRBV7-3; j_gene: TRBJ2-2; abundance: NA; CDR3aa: CASSPGGGHTGELFF; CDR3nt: TGTGCCAGCAGCCCCGGCGGGGGTCACACCGGGGAGCTGTTTTTT
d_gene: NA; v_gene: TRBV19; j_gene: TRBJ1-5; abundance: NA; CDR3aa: CASAPGINQPQHF; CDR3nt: TGTGCCAGCGCCCCAGGCATCAATCAGCCCCAGCATTTT
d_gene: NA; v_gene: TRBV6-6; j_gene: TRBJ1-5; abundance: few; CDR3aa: CASSGTFSGNQPQHF; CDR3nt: TGTGCCAGCAGTGGGACATTCAGTGGCAATCAGCCCCAGCATTTT
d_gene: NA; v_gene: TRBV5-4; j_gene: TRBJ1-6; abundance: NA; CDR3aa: CASSSSGYNSPLHF; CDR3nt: TGTGCCAGCAGCTCCAGTGGTTATAATTCACCCCTCCACTTT
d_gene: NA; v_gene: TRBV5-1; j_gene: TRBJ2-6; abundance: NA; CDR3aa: CASSLGRNSGANVLTF; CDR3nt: TGCGCCAGCAGCTTGGGCAGGAACTCTGGGGCCAACGTCCTGACTTTC
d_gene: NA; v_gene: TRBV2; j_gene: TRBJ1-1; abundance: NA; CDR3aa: CASKGLRPRAFF; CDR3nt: TGTGCCAGCAAGGGACTTAGACCTAGAGCTTTCTTT